This T cell receptor beta chain was sequenced during a study of blood T cell repertoires in COVID-19. Generated by immunoSEQ multiplex PCR, the TCRdb table keeps only in-frame clones and is missing some. The table lists some 150,000 clones, roughly 83% of them singletons, with approximately 9.2% in the top ten. In germline, CDR1 is KGHSH, CDR2 LQKENI. The CDR3 extends over 13 amino acids. The germline V and J ends were trimmed by 4 bases and 3 bases, with 9 bases remaining between them. Those who participated ranged in age from roughly 18 to 100 years and resided in around 22 US areas. Participant-reported clinical history was the basis for cohort assignment. Recovery meant two consecutive negative NP/OP PCR tests, professional clearance, or resolved symptoms.

The sequenced sample consisted of PBMCs or T cells enriched from blood (not recorded which). This rearrangement joins TRBV18 to TRBJ1-2, with D maybe TRBD1 (6 bases). The origin of this receptor is a man aged 50 to 59 who had recovered from COVID-19. The CDR3 sequence is CASSQGTHYGYTF. The CDR3 DNA is TGTGCCAGCTCACAAGGGACACACTATGGCTACACCTTC.